These 13 T cell receptor beta chains share one sample of origin, sequenced in a study of Ad26.COV2.S vaccination and SARS-CoV-2 variants. Indicated treatment: roughly 18 received Ad26.COV2.S at low or high dose, single or two shots; roughly five received placebo; per-sample allocation not given. After the first vaccine or placebo injection, samples were drawn on day 63. Libraries were prepared by immunoSEQ multiplex PCR; TCRdb keeps only in-frame clonotypes and omits some of them. The sample carries 410,000 or so clones, 75% to 95% recorded once. The specimen was peripheral blood, collected in a trial of Ad26.COV2.S vaccine versus placebo. The receptors come from a person between 18 and 65 years old who received the Ad26.COV2.S COVID-19 vaccine or a placebo.

The chain uses TRBV7-2 and TRBJ2-2; a possible D gene is TRBD2 (6 bases). The germline V and J ends were trimmed by 5 bases and 9 bases, with 13 bases remaining between them. Germline CDR1 reads SGHTA; CDR2 reads FQGNSA. The CDR3 loop spans 13 amino acids. CDR3 sequence reads: CASSVSGHRELFF. CDR3 bases: TGTGCCAGCAGCGTTAGCGGTCACCGGGAGCTGTTTTTT.

The V gene is TRBV7-9, the J gene TRBJ1-1; no clear D gene. CDR1 is SEHNR and CDR2 is FQNEAQ in the germline V gene (reference sequence). The CDR3 extends over 12 amino acids. Trimming stripped 2 bases from V and 4 bases from J, with 5 bases between. CDR3 region: CASSLFSTEAFF. The CDR3 DNA follows: TGTGCCAGCAGCTTATTTAGCACTGAAGCTTTCTTT.

This clone was found once. This sequence joins TRBV12-3 or TRBV12-4 and TRBJ1-1; 7 bases are shared with TRBD1. Losses at the gene ends were 3 bases for V and 8 bases for J; bases not matched to a gene: 6. This CDR3 has 13 residues. CDR3 DNA sequence: TGTGCCAGCAGTTTGAGACAGGGCAACGAAGCTTTCTTT. It yields the protein CASSLRQGNEAFF.

The V and J genes are TRBV3-1 (or the pseudogene TRBV3-2) and TRBJ1-1, with 10 nucleotides matching TRBD1. This CDR3 contains 15 residues. V gave up 4 bases and J gave up 4 bases; unmatched junction bases: 6. Germline CDR1 is LGHDT and CDR2 is YNNKEL (reference sequence). The CDR3 protein is CASSPSGQGSTEAFF. The CDR3 nucleotides are TGTGCCAGCAGCCCTTCGGGACAGGGGAGCACTGAAGCTTTCTTT.

This chain uses TRBV5-5 with TRBJ2-2, with a weak D call TRBD1 (6 bases). The CDR3 spans 17 residues. Germline CDR1 is SGHKS and CDR2 is YYEKEE (reference sequence). Deletions cut 3 bases from V and 5 bases from J, with 20 bases between. CDR3 in DNA: TGTGCCAGCAGCTGGCTGCAGTCACAGGGTAGGACCGGGGAGCTGTTTTTT. As protein: CASSWLQSQGRTGELFF. Complete variable domain (other parts from reference TRBV5-5 and TRBJ2-2): DAGVTQSPTHLIKTRGQQVTLRCSPISGHKSVSWYQQVLGQGPQFIFQYYEKEERGRGNFPDRFSARQFPNYSSELNVNALLLGDSALYLCASSWLQSQGRTGELFFGEGSRLTVL.

The chain links TRBV11-2 to TRBJ2-2, with D possibly matching TRBD1 (5 bases). V gave up 8 bases and J gave up 3 bases, with 13 bases separating them. Germline V lookup: CDR1 SGHAT, CDR2 FQNNGV. The CDR3 runs 14 residues. CDR3 coding DNA: TGTGCCAGCGTCCTTGGGGCGGACACCGGGGAGCTGTTTTTT. It codes for CASVLGADTGELFF.

The V call is TRBV27, the J call TRBJ2-5, with 12 bases matching TRBD2. Germline loops: CDR1 MNHEY, CDR2 SMNVEV (reference sequence). Losses at the gene ends were 6 bases for V and 5 bases for J; bases not matched to a gene: 13. The length of the CDR3 is 17 residues. DNA for the CDR3: TGTGCCAGCAGCCCATATGGAAGGACTAGCGGGACTGAGACCCAGTACTTC. It encodes CASSPYGRTSGTETQYF.

This chain links TRBV29-1 with TRBJ1-1, with D unclear. The CDR3 has 11 amino acids. V was pared by 3 bases and J by 10 bases, with 12 bases between. The V gene's germline CDR1 is SQVTM and CDR2 ANQGSEA. The CDR3 sequence: CSVDPMNGAFF. In DNA, the CDR3 is TGCAGCGTTGACCCTATGAACGGAGCTTTCTTT.

The CDR3 bases are TGTGCAAGTCGCGAGGGACAGGGCTCCTACGAGCAGTACTTC. Translating gives CASREGQGSYEQYF. This sequence joins TRBV12-2 and TRBJ2-7; no check of the table's D call, TRBD1, against the DNA was made. TRBV12-2 is shown as a pseudogene. The CDR3 spans 14 residues.

The V call is TRBV4-3, the J call TRBJ1-2; a weak D match, TRBD1 (5 bases). The V and J ends lost 1 base and 7 bases respectively, with 13 bases between them. This CDR3 spans 14 amino acids. Per the germline V gene, CDR1 is LGHNA and CDR2 is YSLEER. DNA for the CDR3: TGCGCCAGCAGCCAAGCTGGGGCTCTGGCTGGCTACACCTTC. Protein sequence: CASSQAGALAGYTF.

The chain uses TRBV19 and TRBJ2-1, with 10 positions matching TRBD2. Germline trimming cut 4 bases from V and 6 bases from J; bases unmatched to any gene: 3. The CDR3 extends over 14 amino acids. Germline V gene sequence: CDR1 LNHDA, CDR2 SQIVND (reference sequence). In DNA, the CDR3 is TGTGCCAGTAGTACCCTAGCGGGAGTCAATGAGCAGTTCTTC. This codes for CASSTLAGVNEQFF.

The J gene is TRBJ2-7, the V gene TRBV9; 8 nucleotides agree with TRBD1. This CDR3 is 15 amino acids long. Germline trimming cut 4 bases from V and 0 bases from J; bases unmatched to any gene: 6. Germline V CDR1 and CDR2: SGDLS, YYNGEE. The DNA for the CDR3 is TGTGCCAGCAGCCCCGGGGGACAGGCCTCCTACGAGCAGTACTTC. This gives the protein CASSPGGQASYEQYF.

The CDR3 DNA follows: TGTGCCAGCAGCCAAGATATGGTGCGGGCCAGCACAGATACGCAGTATTTT. Translating it yields CASSQDMVRASTDTQYF. The chain uses TRBV3-1 (or the pseudogene TRBV3-2) and TRBJ2-3; maybe TRBD2 (5 bases). This CDR3 contains 17 residues. V lost 0 bases, J lost 0 bases, and 13 bases lay in between. The V gene's germline CDR1 is LGHDT and CDR2 YNNKEL (reference sequence).